This TCR beta chain was captured by sequencing in a study of blood T cell repertoires in COVID-19. On the study more broadly: Samples representing acute and convalescent COVID-19 were sourced from the United States, Italy and Spain.

Original analysis: Cell counts per sample came from amplifying reference gene primers. Sequencing used immunoSEQ multiplex PCR; TCRdb keeps in-frame clones, though not all of them. V and J calls and clone size are as listed in that table; D and trimming were resolved from the DNA. The sample carries under 250,000 clones, roughly 80% recorded once. The length of the CDR3 is 15 residues. Between the trimmed V and J ends, which lost 5 bases and 2 bases, there was a span of 15 bases. Germline V gene lookup returns CDR1 MNHEY and CDR2 SMNVEV (reference sequence). The sample consisted of peripheral blood. The rearrangement uses TRBV27 and TRBJ2-5; D may be TRBD2 (6 bases). This receptor was identified in a woman younger than 35 with acute or convalescent COVID-19. The CDR3 protein is CASSPEGLLQETQYF. The CDR3 DNA sequence: TGTGCCAGCAGTCCTGAGGGACTTTTACAAGAGACCCAGTACTTC.